This record covers a single TCR beta chain. Its target is not known. The record originates from a study of lymphopenia after photon versus proton radiotherapy. Whole-study results and caveats: Post-nadir TCR diversity decline inversely tracked overall survival among those who died.

Produced via immunoSEQ multiplex PCR; TCRdb's table is partial and in-frame only. Of approximately 16,000 clones in the sample, 75% to 85% were seen once. Germline values: CDR1 MNHEY, CDR2 SVGAGI. V was shortened by 7 bases and J by 2 bases, with 14 bases between the two germline ends. This CDR3 is built from 14 residues. This chain links TRBV6-5 with TRBJ1-2, with D perhaps TRBD1 (5 bases). The input for sequencing was peripheral blood, taken from a patient treated with proton-based radiotherapy. This clonotype originated in a man between 65 and 85 years old with pancreatic cancer. Written as DNA, the CDR3 is TGTGCCAGCATTGGACATTCTAAAAACTATGGCTACACCTTC. Translating it yields CASIGHSKNYGYTF.